This T cell receptor (beta chain) was captured by sequencing in a study of tumor-infiltrating lymphocytes in primary liver carcinoma. Study at large: The study enrolled male and female patients aged 30 to 69 years. The neoplasms were of stage T1-T3 N0M0, with dimensions of 4.2 to 10 cm across.

Study conclusions and caveats: In tumor-adjacent and tumor-blood pairs, overlap was lower than in tumor region pairs.

A constant-region primer served to make TCR beta cDNA from about 500 ng total RNA. Employing slightly modified ARM-PCR, three nested multiplex PCR rounds were run, and these gave rise to the TCR beta libraries. TRBV1-TRBV30 forward primers paired with a C-beta reverse primer drove the first two PCR rounds, 10 cycles each. TCRdb re-called the multiplex PCR reads through MiXCR, storing one row per CDR3 protein. The profile covers 310,000 or so distinct CDR3 sequences, with 65% appearing a single time and roughly 6% taken by the ten largest. The CDR3 has 15 amino acids. The V gene's germline CDR1 is SGHAT and CDR2 FQDESV (reference sequence). Unsorted whole blood supplied the blood RNA, and germline DNA was isolated too. The table lists this clonotype with a few counts. The antigen is unknown. Germline and junction disagree at one end, which may indicate a read error.

The sample was peripheral blood. This chain uses TRBV11-1 with TRBJ2-1; 7 bases are a match to TRBD2. The receptor comes from a man aged 40-50 years with primary liver carcinoma and hepatitis B virus infection. Here the CDR3 DNA reads TGTGACAGCAGCGCAACTAGCGTGAGTGATTATGAGCAGTTCTTC. Protein: CDSSATSVSDYEQFF.